The clone carrying this T cell receptor beta chain appeared a few times. Its target is not known. From the reads, TCRdb called clonotypes with MiXCR, one entry per CDR3 protein. The sample lists roughly 130,000 distinct CDR3 sequences; about 10% were seen once. This specimen comes from a study of T cell repertoires in cytomegalovirus infection. Overall study context: Public TCR beta signatures were indicative of both CMV infection and a matching HLA type.

Study-level findings and limits: Clonotypes of TCR beta that were HLA-C-restricted and CMV-specific dominated the ex vivo response.

The source of this sequence is a human donor in good health (CMV status not recorded). Some clones in this sample may be carry-over from other donors' samples. Sequenced input: PBMCs.

This CDR3 is CSALAGTNGYTF. In DNA, the CDR3 is TGCAGCGCACTCGCCGGGACTAATGGCTACACCTTC. The chain links TRBV29-1 to TRBJ1-2, with D possibly being TRBD1 (5 bases). V lost 7 bases to trimming and J lost 6 bases, with 15 bases between them. CDR3 length: 12 amino acids. CDR1 is SQVTM, CDR2 ANQGSEA, per germline.